These 10 T cell receptor beta chains were all obtained from the same sample, sequenced in a study of cytomegalovirus exposure and HLA in healthy donors. Sequenced by immunoSEQ multiplex PCR; TCRdb stores in-frame clones only, minus some. The table shows more than 85,000 clones, with 85% to 90% occurring only once. Sequenced: PBMCs. Receptors originate from a woman aged 18-30 years in good health and CMV-seronegative.

The chain carries TRBV14 and TRBJ1-4; D gene uncertain. Trimming took off 5 bases at V and 10 bases at J, with 11 bases between the two ends. CDR3 size: 12 residues. Germline lookup yields CDR1 SGHDN and CDR2 FVKESK. CDR3 bases: TGTGCCAGCAGCTCAAACGGCGGAAAACTGTTTTTT. Its translation: CASSSNGGKLFF.

The chain carries TRBV2 and TRBJ2-2; D is perhaps TRBD2 (5 bases). This CDR3 has 18 residues. Germline CDR1 is SNHLY and CDR2 is FYNNEI. V was shortened by 6 bases and J by 1 base, with 21 bases between the two germline ends. DNA of the CDR3: TGTGCCAGCAGCAAGAATGGGCCCAGAGGGAGGAACACCGGGGAGCTGTTTTTT. Translation: CASSKNGPRGRNTGELFF.

This rearrangement joins TRBV5-1 to TRBJ2-2, with TRBD1 identical over 7 bases. The CDR3 has 15 residues. In germline, CDR1 is SGHRS, CDR2 YFSETQ. V was pared by 3 bases and J by 4 bases, with 6 bases of the junction left unmatched. CDR3 sequence (DNA): TGCGCCAGCAGCTATGACGCAGGGGGCACCGGGGAGCTGTTTTTT. Amino acids: CASSYDAGGTGELFF.

The V call is TRBV28, the J call TRBJ1-2; no definite D call. CDR1 MDHEN and CDR2 SYDVKM come from the germline V gene. CDR3 length: 13 amino acids. Trimming removed 2 bases at V and 5 bases at J, with 9 bases between. The CDR3: CASSLGPAYGYTF. The CDR3 region has the DNA TGTGCCAGCAGTTTAGGGCCCGCTTATGGCTACACCTTC.

The V gene is TRBV28, the J gene TRBJ1-2, with no clear D. There are 16 residues in the CDR3. Trimming took 4 bases from V and 3 from J, leaving 18 bases between them. Germline loops: CDR1 MDHEN, CDR2 SYDVKM. CDR3 protein: CASSSQSSSFYYGYTF. The CDR3 coding sequence is TGTGCCAGCAGTTCCCAGTCCAGTAGCTTTTACTATGGCTACACCTTC.

This clone was found once. This sequence joins TRBV6-6 and TRBJ1-3; D is unclear. Between the trimmed V and J ends, which lost 6 bases and 2 bases, there was a span of 8 bases. The CDR3 loop spans 13 amino acids. Germline values: CDR1 MNHNY, CDR2 SVGAGI (reference sequence). The CDR3 nucleotides read TGTGCCAGCAGCCCAGGTACTGGAAACACCATATATTTT. Translated: CASSPGTGNTIYF.

The rearrangement links TRBV5-1 to TRBJ2-3; 14 nucleotides agree with TRBD2. The V gene's germline CDR1 is SGHRS and CDR2 YFSETQ. This CDR3 is built from 17 residues. Trimming took 4 bases from V and 2 from J; bases not matched to a gene: 6. The CDR3 loop reads CASSTSGLAGVTDTQYF. Here the CDR3 DNA reads TGCGCCAGCAGCACCTCGGGACTAGCGGGAGTCACAGATACGCAGTATTTT.

The V and J genes are TRBV6-5 and TRBJ2-7, with a weak D call TRBD2 (6 bases). The CDR3 covers 16 residues. The ends were cut back, 3 bases at V and 0 bases at J, with 15 bases in the middle. Germline V gene lookup returns CDR1 MNHEY and CDR2 SVGAGI. CDR3 coding DNA: TGTGCCAGCAGTTATACGAGCGGGTCCTCCTCCTACGAGCAGTACTTC. It is translated as CASSYTSGSSSYEQYF.

The chain employs TRBV6-1 and TRBJ1-2, with 7 bases identical to TRBD1. Germline lookup yields CDR1 MNHNS and CDR2 SASEGT. Germline trimming cut 7 bases from V and 8 bases from J; bases unmatched to any gene: 16. The CDR3 is 15 residues long. The CDR3 region is CASTLSSGTADGYTF. The CDR3 DNA reads TGTGCCAGCACACTGTCCTCCGGGACAGCCGACGGCTACACCTTC.

The table lists this clone with a few counts. The chain recombines TRBV6-5 with TRBJ2-7; D gene unclear. Germline V gives CDR1 MNHEY, CDR2 SVGAGI. This CDR3 spans 14 amino acids. V lost 2 bases and J lost 6, with 14 bases in between. This chain's CDR3 is CASSYAPSYGEQYF. CDR3 sequence (DNA): TGTGCCAGCAGTTACGCGCCCTCCTACGGCGAGCAGTACTTC.